This TCR beta chain stems from a study of blood T cell repertoires in COVID-19. Profiling relied on immunoSEQ multiplex PCR, and the TCRdb table lists in-frame clones only, not all of them. The data show about 400,000 clones, approximately 87% seen once. V gave up 6 bases and J gave up 6 bases, with 14 bases separating them. Germline V gene lookup returns CDR1 MNHEY and CDR2 SVGAGI. There are 13 residues in the CDR3. The rearrangement joins TRBV6-5 to TRBJ1-1; D is perhaps TRBD1 (5 bases). This receptor was taken from a woman between 50 and 59 years old who had recovered from COVID-19. The sequenced material came from PBMCs or T cells enriched from blood (not recorded which). CDR3 amino acids: CASRPPSGAEAFF. The CDR3 DNA reads as TGTGCCAGCAGGCCGCCGTCGGGGGCTGAAGCTTTCTTT.